The 10 T cell receptor beta chains presented below share a single source sample, sequenced in a study of shared clonotypes between healthy human individuals. Method: immunoSEQ multiplex PCR; TCRdb's copy keeps in-frame clones and lacks some. This table has about 2 million clones, over 85% appearing once. Positively selected for CCR7, the CD45RO-negative cells used as naive CD8 cells excluded terminally differentiated effector memory CD45RA+ cells. Sequencing used naive CD8+ T cells sorted from blood. The receptors stem from a man between 18 and 29 years old in good health.

The chain uses TRBV12-5 and TRBJ2-1; the D gene is possibly TRBD2 (6 bases). CDR1 and CDR2 from the germline V gene are LGHNT and FRNRAP. The CDR3 length is 12 residues. Trimming cost V 6 bases and J 6 bases, with 9 bases left between them. For the CDR3, the DNA is TGTGCTAGTGGAATGGGGGGCAATGAGCAGTTCTTC. Encoded protein: CASGMGGNEQFF.

The gene calls are TRBV28 and TRBJ1-6; possible D gene TRBD1, 5 bases. Germline V gives CDR1 MDHEN, CDR2 SYDVKM. V lost 4 bases and J lost 0, with 19 bases in between. The CDR3 consists of 19 residues. This chain's CDR3 is CASSSPPRQSHSYNSPLHF. The CDR3 DNA reads as TGTGCCAGCAGTTCCCCCCCCAGACAGTCTCACTCCTATAATTCACCCCTCCACTTT.

The chain joins TRBV7-2 to TRBJ2-7, with 7 bases fitting TRBD2. From germline, CDR1 is SGHTA and CDR2 FQGNSA. The CDR3 is made up of 16 amino acids. Germline trimming cut 1 base from V and 0 bases from J; bases unmatched to any gene: 6. As DNA, the CDR3 is TGTGCCAGCAGCTTAGGCAGGCGGGAGTCCTCCTACGAGCAGTACTTC. This translates into CASSLGRRESSYEQYF.

The count of this clone is one. The chain has TRBV11-3 and TRBJ2-1; TRBD1 agrees at 9 bases. The CDR3 has 15 amino acids. CDR1 is SGHNT, CDR2 YENEEA, per germline. After removal of 5 bases from V and 2 bases from J, the junction contained 4 bases not matched to a gene. In nucleotides, the CDR3 is TGTGCCAGCAGCCTAGGGACAGGGACCTACAATGAGCAGTTCTTC. Translation gives CASSLGTGTYNEQFF.

The V gene is TRBV5-1, the J gene TRBJ2-1; 8 bases map to TRBD2. Germline loops: CDR1 SGHRS, CDR2 YFSETQ. Unmatched junction bases numbered 6, after V lost 0 bases and J lost 4 bases. The CDR3 has 16 residues. CDR3 protein: CASSLVAGGLYNEQFF. Here the CDR3 DNA reads TGCGCCAGCAGCTTGGTGGCGGGGGGCCTGTACAATGAGCAGTTCTTC.

This clone appeared once. This sequence joins TRBV7-9 and TRBJ2-7, with 7 bases lining up with TRBD2. V was clipped by 4 bases and J by 4 bases; unmatched bases: 4. This CDR3 contains 13 residues. Germline V gives CDR1 SEHNR, CDR2 FQNEAQ (reference sequence). The CDR3 spells CASSSRGGYEQYF. CDR3 coding DNA: TGTGCCAGCAGCTCCCGCGGGGGTTACGAGCAGTACTTC.

This chain connects TRBV11-2 to TRBJ2-7; 7 bases are a match to TRBD1. V gave up 1 base and J gave up 5 bases; unmatched junction bases: 11. This CDR3 spans 16 amino acids. Germline CDR1 is SGHAT and CDR2 is FQNNGV. The CDR3 sequence is CASSLGATTGHDEQYF. CDR3 coding DNA: TGTGCCAGCAGCTTAGGGGCAACGACAGGGCACGACGAGCAGTACTTC.

V is TRBV7-2 and J is TRBJ2-3, with TRBD1 as a possible D gene (5 bases). This CDR3 region has 17 residues. The V end was cut by 5 bases, the J end by 1 base, with 19 bases between. Germline assignment: CDR1 SGHTA and CDR2 FQGNSA. The CDR3 nucleotides read TGTGCCAGCAGCACCCTAGGGGTTTTACGCGGCACAGATACGCAGTATTTT. This gives the protein CASSTLGVLRGTDTQYF.

The V and J genes are TRBV6-1 and TRBJ2-7; 11 bases fit TRBD1. J was trimmed by 4 bases and V by 6 bases; bases with no gene match: 5. The CDR3 consists of 14 residues. The germline V gene has CDR1 MNHNS and CDR2 SASEGT. CDR3 protein: CASRPRDRGYEQYF. The CDR3 DNA sequence: TGTGCCAGCAGACCACGGGACAGGGGGTACGAGCAGTACTTC.

Here the CDR3 DNA reads TGTGCCAGCAGTCATTCTACAGGGGAAGGGGGGACCCAGTACTTC. It yields the protein CASSHSTGEGGTQYF. This chain joins TRBV7-6 and TRBJ2-5; 7 bases match TRBD1. CDR1 SGHVS and CDR2 FNYEAQ come from the germline V gene. V lost 6 bases and J lost 7; bases outside the gene matches: 14. The CDR3 runs 15 residues.